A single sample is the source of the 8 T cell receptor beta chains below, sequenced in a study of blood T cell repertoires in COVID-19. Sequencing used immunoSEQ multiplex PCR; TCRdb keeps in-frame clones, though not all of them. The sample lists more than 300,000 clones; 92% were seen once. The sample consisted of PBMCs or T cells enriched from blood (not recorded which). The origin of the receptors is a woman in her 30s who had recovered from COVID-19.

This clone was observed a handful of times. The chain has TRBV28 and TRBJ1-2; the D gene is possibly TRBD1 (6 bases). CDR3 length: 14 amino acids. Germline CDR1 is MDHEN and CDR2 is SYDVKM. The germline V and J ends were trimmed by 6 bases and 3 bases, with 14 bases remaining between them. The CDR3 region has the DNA TGTGCCAGCAGCTTGGACAGTCCTGACTATGGCTACACCTTC. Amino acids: CASSLDSPDYGYTF.

CDR3 sequence: CATSRDYTLRDRGEAFF. The CDR3 DNA sequence: TGTGCCACCAGCAGAGATTACACGCTCCGGGACAGGGGTGAAGCTTTCTTT. The chain recombines TRBV15 with TRBJ1-1; 10 bases line up with TRBD1. Per germline, CDR1 LNHNV and CDR2 YYDKDF (reference sequence). Trimming removed 0 bases from V and 7 bases from J; junction bases left unmatched: 11. This CDR3 has 17 residues.

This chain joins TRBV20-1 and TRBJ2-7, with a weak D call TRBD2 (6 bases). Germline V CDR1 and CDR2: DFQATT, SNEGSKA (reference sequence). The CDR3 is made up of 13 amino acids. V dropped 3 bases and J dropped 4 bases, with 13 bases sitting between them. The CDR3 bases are TGCAGTGCTAGTCGGCGGGAACTTTACGAGCAGTACTTC. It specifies CSASRRELYEQYF.

The CDR3 is CASSPDTNTEAFF. In DNA form, the CDR3 reads TGTGCCAGCAGCCCCGACACGAACACTGAAGCTTTCTTT. The genes are TRBV5-6 and TRBJ1-1; no reliable D call. The CDR3 length is 13 residues. The germline V and J ends were trimmed by 4 bases and 1 base, with 8 bases remaining between them. In germline, CDR1 is SGHDT, CDR2 YYEEEE.

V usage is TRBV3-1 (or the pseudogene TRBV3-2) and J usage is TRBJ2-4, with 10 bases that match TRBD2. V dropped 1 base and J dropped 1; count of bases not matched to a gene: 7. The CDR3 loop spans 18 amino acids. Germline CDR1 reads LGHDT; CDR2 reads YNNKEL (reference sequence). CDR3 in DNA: TGTGCCAGCAGCCAAGCCGCAAGCGGGGGGGCCGCCAAAAACATTCAGTACTTC. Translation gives CASSQAASGGAAKNIQYF.

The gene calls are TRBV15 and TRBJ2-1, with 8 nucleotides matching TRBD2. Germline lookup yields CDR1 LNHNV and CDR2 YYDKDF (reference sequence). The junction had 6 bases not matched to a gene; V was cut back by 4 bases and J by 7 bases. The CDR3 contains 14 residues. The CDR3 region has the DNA TGTGCCACCAGCAACCGAGCGGGAGCAAATGAGCAGTTCTTC. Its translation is CATSNRAGANEQFF.

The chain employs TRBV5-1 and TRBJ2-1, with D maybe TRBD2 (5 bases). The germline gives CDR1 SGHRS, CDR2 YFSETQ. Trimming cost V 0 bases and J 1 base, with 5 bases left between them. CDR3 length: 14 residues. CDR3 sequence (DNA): TGCGCCAGCAGCTTGGCGGGATCCTACAATGAGCAGTTCTTC. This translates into CASSLAGSYNEQFF.

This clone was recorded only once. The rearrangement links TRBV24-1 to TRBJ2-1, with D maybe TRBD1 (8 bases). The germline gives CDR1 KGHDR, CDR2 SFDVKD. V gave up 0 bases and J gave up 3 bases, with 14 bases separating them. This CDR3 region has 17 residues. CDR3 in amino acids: CATSDLGQGGDYNEQFF. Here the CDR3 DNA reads TGTGCCACCAGTGATTTGGGACAGGGAGGGGACTACAATGAGCAGTTCTTC.